These 21 T cell receptor beta chains were sequenced from one sample in a study of regulatory T cells in long-lasting Graves disease (dated by TCRdb to the early 2020s). The library relied on multiplex PCR. Sequenced using an Illumina HiSeq 4000. CDR3 regions were amplified by Arm-PCR with iRepertoire HTBI primers to construct TCR beta libraries. Starting from the raw public reads, TCRdb applied fastp trimming at Q25, assembled clones with MiXCR and retained in-frame beta chains. A single entry per CDR3 protein holds the most common genes and DNA from its merged rows. The sample yields around 500,000 distinct CDR3 sequences; under 25% were counted once. The biggest ten clones account for about 8.3% of the sample. What the time point label conveys for this sample: persistent/refractory GD, antithyroid drugs over 5 years with positive TRAb. For both TCR sequencing and RNA sequencing, RNA was extracted from PBMCs using TRIzol.

Sample: peripheral blood mononuclear cells (PBMCs), taken when the disease was refractory, from a patient treated with antithyroid drugs. These receptors were collected from a female donor with Graves disease.

This clonotype was seen a few times. J is TRBJ2-7 and V is TRBV7-8; 7 bases are a match to TRBD1. CDR3 length: 13 amino acids. J was trimmed by 5 bases and V by 5 bases; bases with no gene match: 6. Germline V gives CDR1 SGHVS, CDR2 FQNEAQ. CDR3 sequence reads: CASSPRDSHEQYF. In DNA, the CDR3 is TGTGCCAGCAGCCCCCGGGACAGCCACGAGCAGTACTTC.

This clonotype was seen ten or more times. The V call is TRBV27, the J call TRBJ2-7; possible D gene TRBD2, 7 bases. Per germline, CDR1 MNHEY and CDR2 SMNVEV (reference sequence). This CDR3 has 15 amino acids. Trimming took off 3 bases at V and 5 bases at J, with 17 bases between the two ends. CDR3: CASSFGAGAANEQYF. The CDR3 coding sequence is TGTGCCAGCAGTTTCGGTGCGGGGGCCGCAAACGAGCAGTACTTC.

The chain links TRBV30 to TRBJ1-1, with 9 bases aligning to TRBD1. The CDR3 loop spans 14 amino acids. Per the germline V gene, CDR1 is GTSNPN and CDR2 is SVGIG (reference sequence). The J segment lost 3 bases and the V segment lost 3 bases, leaving 5 bases of the junction unmatched. The CDR3 here is CAWRTGGWDTEAFF. DNA for the CDR3: TGTGCCTGGAGAACAGGGGGCTGGGACACTGAAGCTTTCTTT.

The chain couples TRBV11-2 to TRBJ1-1; D ambiguous. The CDR3 contains 12 residues. Germline V gene lookup returns CDR1 SGHAT and CDR2 FQNNGV. Deletions cut 1 base from V and 11 bases from J, with 11 bases between. Written as DNA, the CDR3 is TGTGCCAGCAGCTTAGGTAACACTAACGCTTTCTTT. Protein sequence: CASSLGNTNAFF.

The CDR3 nucleotides read TGTGCCAGCAGTTACCCCGGGGCAGGGGCTACTTCTGGGGCCAACGTCCTGACTTTC. Protein product: CASSYPGAGATSGANVLTF. J is TRBJ2-6 and V is TRBV6-5; D possibly corresponds to TRBD1 (6 bases). The CDR3 length is 19 residues. From germline, CDR1 is MNHEY and CDR2 SVGAGI. V lost 2 bases and J lost 1, with 18 bases in between.

V and J are TRBV7-2 and TRBJ1-5; 7 bases agree with TRBD1. CDR3 length: 16 residues. CDR1 is SGHTA, CDR2 FQGNSA, per germline. J lost 5 bases, V lost 3 bases, and 10 bases had no gene match. The CDR3 sequence: CASSLDRLKDHQPQHF. The DNA for the CDR3 is TGTGCCAGCAGCTTGGACAGGCTAAAAGATCATCAGCCCCAGCATTTT. Based on the CDR3 plus reference TRBV7-2 and TRBJ1-5, the full variable domain is GAGVSQSPSNKVTEKGKDVELRCDPISGHTALYWYRQSLGQGLEFLIYFQGNSAPDKSGLPSDRFSAERTGGSVSTLTIQRTQQEDSAVYLCASSLDRLKDHQPQHFGDGTRLSIL.

This clonotype has only a few counts. This chain uses TRBV28 with TRBJ2-7; D is ambiguous. The germline V and J ends were trimmed by 8 bases and 0 bases, with 20 bases remaining between them. Looked up from germline, CDR1 is MDHEN and CDR2 is SYDVKM. The CDR3 runs to 16 residues. The CDR3, as DNA: TGTGCCAGCCCCCCCCTCCTTTGGCCAACCTCCTACGAGCAGTACTTC. Encoded protein: CASPPLLWPTSYEQYF.

In this sample, this clonotype turned up many times. The chain combines TRBV7-2 with TRBJ2-7; TRBD2 aligns across 10 bases. The CDR3 extends over 16 amino acids. From germline, CDR1 is SGHTA and CDR2 FQGNSA. Trimming took 2 bases from V and 4 from J; bases not matched to a gene: 8. The CDR3 bases are TGTGCCAGCAGCTTATTCCCGACTAGCGGGCGTTACGAGCAGTACTTC. Residues: CASSLFPTSGRYEQYF. The variable domain in full, with the rest retrieved from reference TRBV7-2 and TRBJ2-7, is GAGVSQSPSNKVTEKGKDVELRCDPISGHTALYWYRQSLGQGLEFLIYFQGNSAPDKSGLPSDRFSAERTGGSVSTLTIQRTQQEDSAVYLCASSLFPTSGRYEQYFGPGTRLTVT.

This clonotype was seen ten or more times. The rearrangement links TRBV20-1 to TRBJ1-2, with D maybe TRBD1 (6 bases). The length of the CDR3 is 13 residues. Germline V gives CDR1 DFQATT, CDR2 SNEGSKA (reference sequence). V was pared by 5 bases and J by 4 bases, with 14 bases between. The CDR3 protein is CSARVGGGYGYTF. The CDR3 coding sequence is TGCAGTGCTCGGGTTGGGGGCGGCTATGGCTACACCTTC.

This clonotype was seen repeatedly, ten times or more. A read error may produce the germline difference seen at one junction end. The CDR3 region is CASSLERPNAGELFF. The CDR3, as DNA: TGTGCCAGCAGCTTAGAGCGGCCGAACGCCGGGGAGCTGTTTTTT. The chain couples TRBV7-2 to TRBJ2-2; perhaps TRBD2 as D (5 bases). The length of the CDR3 is 15 residues. Germline-derived CDR1 and CDR2 are SGHTA and FQGNSA.

The genes are TRBV20-1 and TRBJ2-1, with D maybe TRBD2 (6 bases). From germline, CDR1 is DFQATT and CDR2 SNEGSKA (reference sequence). Trimming shortened V by 6 bases and J by 5 bases, and 11 bases separated the two germline ends. The CDR3 consists of 12 residues. The CDR3 DNA reads TGCAGTGCCAAGGGACTGCACAATGAGCAGTTCTTC. Translation gives CSAKGLHNEQFF.

CDR3 bases: TGTGCCAGCAGCTTGGTGACAGGGGGCTCCACTCGGGTAGCTTTCTTT. Encoded protein: CASSLVTGGSTRVAFF. The chain links TRBV5-6 to TRBJ1-1; 10 nucleotides line up with TRBD1. From germline, CDR1 is SGHDT and CDR2 YYEEEE. V gave up 0 bases and J gave up 10 bases; unmatched junction bases: 12. This CDR3 region has 16 residues. The full variable domain, its missing parts supplied by reference TRBV5-6 and TRBJ1-1, is DAGVTQSPTHLIKTRGQQVTLRCSPKSGHDTVSWYQQALGQGPQFIFQYYEEEERQRGNFPDRFSGHQFPNYSSELNVNALLLGDSALYLCASSLVTGGSTRVAFFGQGTRLTVV.

This clonotype was detected only a few times. The V gene is TRBV20-1, the J gene TRBJ2-2; 14 positions agree with TRBD2. Germline V CDR1 and CDR2: DFQATT, SNEGSKA (reference sequence). CDR3 length equals 15 residues. V lost 2 bases and J lost 7; bases outside the gene matches: 3. CDR3 region: CSARQGLAGVGELFF. In DNA, the CDR3 is TGCAGTGCTAGACAGGGACTAGCGGGAGTCGGGGAGCTGTTTTTT.

The chain employs TRBV5-1 and TRBJ2-1; no firm D call. This CDR3 is built from 17 residues. Germline CDR1 SGHRS, CDR2 YFSETQ. Trimming shortened V by 4 bases and J by 5 bases, and 22 bases separated the two germline ends. The CDR3 DNA reads as TGCGCCAGCAGCCTACTTTCGGGCGGTAGCTCTCACAATGAGCAGTTCTTC. The encoded protein is CASSLLSGGSSHNEQFF.

Note on this clonotype: One base away lies a much larger clone, so this may be a sequencing read error. V usage is TRBV11-2 and J usage is TRBJ1-1, with D unclear. The CDR3 contains 14 residues. The germline V gene has CDR1 SGHAT and CDR2 FQNNGV. V was pared by 0 bases and J by 3 bases, with 8 bases between. The CDR3 loop is CASSLEDGYTEAFF. CDR3 DNA sequence: TGTGCCAGCAGCTTAGAGGACGGCTACACTGAAGCTTTCTTT.

This clonotype was found once. This sequence joins TRBV29-1 and TRBJ1-3; D remains unclear. V was trimmed by 6 bases and J by 2 bases, leaving 11 bases between them. The CDR3 runs 13 residues. From germline, CDR1 is SQVTM and CDR2 ANQGSEA. Here the CDR3 DNA reads TGCAGCGTAGTGGACTGGACTGGAAACACCATATATTTT. Protein: CSVVDWTGNTIYF. The entire variable domain, with the rest obtained from reference TRBV29-1 and TRBJ1-3, is as follows: SAVISQKPSRDICQRGTSLTIQCQVDSQVTMMFWYRQQPGQSLTLIATANQGSEATYESGFVIDKFPISRPNLTFSTLTVSNMSPEDSSIYLCSVVDWTGNTIYFGEGSWLTVV.

This clonotype appeared many times. The chain is built from TRBV28 and TRBJ2-5; D unclear. The CDR3 extends over 14 amino acids. V was clipped by 5 bases and J by 1 base, with 11 bases between them. Germline CDR1 and CDR2: MDHEN and SYDVKM. CDR3 protein: CASSTRRPQETQYF. CDR3 coding DNA: TGTGCCAGCAGTACCCGACGGCCCCAAGAGACCCAGTACTTC.

This rearrangement joins TRBV7-8 to TRBJ1-2, with TRBD1 matching 9 bases. This CDR3 has 15 amino acids. The germline V gene has CDR1 SGHVS and CDR2 FQNEAQ. V dropped 4 bases and J dropped 13; count of bases not matched to a gene: 16. The DNA of the CDR3 is TGTGCCAGCAGCTATAGACAACAGGGGGCTTCAAGCTGCACCTTC. Residues: CASSYRQQGASSCTF.

This clonotype occurred many times. This chain joins TRBV10-3 and TRBJ2-7; unclear D gene. CDR1 is ENHRY, CDR2 SYGVKD, per germline. The CDR3 contains 12 residues. Trimming shortened V by 3 bases and J by 3 bases, and 6 bases separated the two germline ends. Written as DNA, the CDR3 is TGTGCCATCAGTGAATCCTTCTACGAGCAGTACTTC. This encodes CAISESFYEQYF.

CDR3 in amino acids: CASSPSTRNTEAFF. DNA for the CDR3: TGTGCCAGCAGCCCTTCGACTAGGAATACTGAAGCTTTCTTT. The chain links TRBV7-9 to TRBJ1-1; unclear D gene. Germline V gene data show CDR1 as SEHNR and CDR2 as FQNEAQ (reference sequence). This CDR3 has 14 amino acids. V gave up 5 bases and J gave up 5 bases, with 15 bases separating them.

This clonotype was detected a few times. V gene TRBV19 combines with J gene TRBJ2-2; the match to TRBD1 covers 11 bases. This CDR3 has 17 residues. V shed 3 bases, J shed 6 bases, and the junction held 9 bases outside the gene matches. Germline V gene lookup returns CDR1 LNHDA and CDR2 SQIVND (reference sequence). The CDR3 DNA reads TGTGCCAGTAGTATGGACGGGACAGGGGGGTTCGCCGGGGAGCTGTTTTTT. It translates to CASSMDGTGGFAGELFF.